This TCR beta chain was sequenced for a study of CD8 T cells in ankylosing spondylitis. Concerning this clonotype itself: Its target is unknown.

Findings and caveats of the study: Within ankylosing spondylitis blood, a TCR beta motif made up of eight or nine highly homologous variants appeared to be characteristic. Within matched ankylosing spondylitis synovial fluid, disease-linked clones were reportedly significantly enriched.

One entry per CDR3 protein, called by TCRdb with MiXCR from the 5' RACE reads. Among more than 250,000 distinct CDR3 sequences listed, under 8.5% were seen once. The CDR3 consists of 16 residues. Germline V gene data show CDR1 as MDHEN and CDR2 as SYDVKM. The germline V and J ends were trimmed by 2 bases and 3 bases, with 14 bases remaining between them. The V call is TRBV28, the J call TRBJ1-5; D remains unclear. The TCR originated in a male donor with ankylosing spondylitis. The source material was blood, either unsorted or a sorted T cell fraction (not recorded which). CDR3 sequence reads: CASSLLLLGYNQPQHF. In DNA form, the CDR3 reads TGTGCCAGCAGTTTACTGCTCCTTGGATACAATCAGCCCCAGCATTTT.